The sequence of this T cell receptor beta chain was determined in a study of blood T cell repertoires in COVID-19. Looking at the study overall: PBMCs, B-cell-depleted T cells, or T cells were the source of the cDNA or gDNA that made up the material.

Generated by immunoSEQ multiplex PCR, the TCRdb table keeps only in-frame clones and is missing some. The table lists 190,000 or so clones, 81% of them singletons, with about a tenth in the top ten. The ends lost 6 bases at V and 4 bases at J; junction bases unmatched: 11. The CDR3 runs 16 residues. In germline, CDR1 is SGHRS, CDR2 YFSETQ. Living in 25 or so US areas, the participants were between roughly 18 and 95 years of age. All recovered Cohort 3 donors got two negative PCRs, got clearance, or saw symptom resolution. The TCR sequence derives from a man between 35 and 55 years old who had recovered from COVID-19. Specimen: PBMCs or T cells enriched from blood (not recorded which). This chain connects TRBV5-1 to TRBJ2-3; 10 bases agree with TRBD1. CDR3 nucleotide sequence: TGCGCCAGCACCTGGGGGGACAGGGGTAGAGCAGATACGCAGTATTTT. Protein: CASTWGDRGRADTQYF.